This T cell receptor (beta chain) emerged from a study of naive and memory T cell subsets. Overall study results and limits: The RNA method is potentially sensitive to activation and differentiation changes.

This CDR3 region has 15 residues. Per germline, CDR1 LNHNV and CDR2 YYDKDF (reference sequence). J lost 8 bases, V lost 8 bases, and 10 bases had no gene match. Reverse transcription of blood and skin TCR RNA was primed at alpha and beta constant regions. Ligated cDNA underwent four rounds of PCR with nested alpha and beta constant region primers and SP2. Each CDR3 protein is one row after TCRdb ran MiXCR on the 5' RACE reads. The sample includes more than 25,000 distinct CDR3 sequences, under 30% seen only once; the top ten take approximately 1.8%. As to this clonotype: Antigen unknown.

RNA was extracted from around 2.7 ml of whole blood of healthy adults. Cells were not sorted; total RNA input targeted about 1 to 1000 ng. The receptor was derived from a female donor in good health. The rearrangement joins TRBV15 to TRBJ2-1; 12 positions match TRBD2. The CDR3 coding sequence is TGTGCCACCGTCCCTCTAGCGGGAGGGGGGTATGAGCAGTTCTTC. Amino acids: CATVPLAGGGYEQFF.